This T cell receptor (beta chain) comes out of a study of OX40 agonist ivuxolimab in advanced cancers. Whole-study findings and limits: CD8+ T cells averaged more expanded clones than CD4+.

For this clone: What it binds is not known.

This table comes from immunoSEQ multiplex PCR, and its TCRdb copy is limited to in-frame clones, with some not included. The sample has about 60,000 clones, 80% to 90% seen once. Sequencing used CD4+ or CD8+ T cells sorted from blood, obtained in a trial of the OX40 agonist ivuxolimab. This TCR derives from an adult with an advanced solid tumor such as melanoma, head and neck, liver or kidney cancer.

CDR3 region: CASSEASSRNTEAFF. The CDR3 region has the DNA TGTGCCAGCAGTGAAGCGAGTAGCAGGAACACTGAAGCTTTCTTT. The chain uses TRBV6-1 and TRBJ1-1, with D unresolved. Germline loops: CDR1 MNHNS, CDR2 SASEGT. The CDR3 extends over 15 amino acids. V lost 0 bases, J lost 1 base, and 9 bases lay in between.